This TCR beta chain was found in a study of T cell responses to AZD1222 COVID-19 vaccine. Study-wide results and caveats: Donors in the cohort were predominantly white British and more often female, and clonal diversity was possibly underestimated.

The CDR3 is made up of 15 amino acids. Germline V gene sequence: CDR1 SGHRS, CDR2 YFSETQ. Trimming stripped 1 base from V and 0 bases from J, with 8 bases between. As to this clone: Its antigen is unknown.

Libraries were prepared by immunoSEQ multiplex PCR; TCRdb keeps only in-frame clonotypes and omits some of them. The sample has roughly 140,000 clones, 90% seen once. The V call is TRBV5-1, the J call TRBJ2-1, with D uncertain. This receptor was obtained from an adult in good health. Sequencing used peripheral blood, obtained on day 0 of AZD1222 vaccination. CDR3 DNA sequence: TGCGCCAGCAGCTTGAGTGCGAGCTCCTACAATGAGCAGTTCTTC. Its protein is CASSLSASSYNEQFF.